Listed below are T cell receptor beta chains from one sample, sequenced in a study of cytomegalovirus exposure and HLA in healthy donors. Using immunoSEQ multiplex PCR, the repertoire was profiled, and TCRdb retains in-frame clones only, with some absent. The table lists 150,000 to 160,000 clones, approximately 80% of them singletons, with roughly 13% in the top ten. Source material: PBMCs. These receptors originate from a man in his thirties or forties in good health and CMV-seropositive. CDR3s include the opening cysteine and the closing phenylalanine or tryptophan. The order of the fields is CDR3 DNA, CDR3 protein, D gene, clone size, J gene, V gene. The D gene is left open where the match is weak. The size entry is marked missing in some rows and otherwise reads once, few, many or a size class.

CDR3 DNA: TGTGCCAGCAGTCCCCCTAGGCGCGGGGAGCTGTTTTTT
CDR3 protein: CASSPPRRGELFF
D gene: NA
clone size: NA
J gene: TRBJ2-2
V gene: TRBV28

CDR3 DNA: TGTGCCAGCAGTGATTTCAGACAGGGGGCGCGGGAGCAGTACTTC
CDR3 protein: CASSDFRQGAREQYF
D gene: TRBD1
clone size: NA
J gene: TRBJ2-7
V gene: TRBV2

CDR3 DNA: TGTGCCAGCTCACGGGAAGGGGGCGCAGTTTACGAGCAGTACTTC
CDR3 protein: CASSREGGAVYEQYF
D gene: TRBD1
clone size: NA
J gene: TRBJ2-7
V gene: TRBV18

CDR3 DNA: TGTGCCAGCAGTTCAGATGGCAGAAGCTCCTACGAGCAGTACTTC
CDR3 protein: CASSSDGRSSYEQYF
D gene: NA
clone size: NA
J gene: TRBJ2-7
V gene: TRBV27

CDR3 DNA: TGTGCCATCAGTGAAGGACTAGCGGGAGGTGAGACCCAGTACTTC
CDR3 protein: CAISEGLAGGETQYF
D gene: TRBD2
clone size: NA
J gene: TRBJ2-5
V gene: TRBV10-3

CDR3 DNA: TGTGCCATCAGTGAGCCCATGGGACAGGGGAGCGCTGAAGCTTTCTTT
CDR3 protein: CAISEPMGQGSAEAFF
D gene: TRBD1
clone size: NA
J gene: TRBJ1-1
V gene: TRBV10-3

CDR3 DNA: TGTGCCAGCAGCTTAAGGGACAGTAGCACAGATACGCAGTATTTT
CDR3 protein: CASSLRDSSTDTQYF
D gene: TRBD1
clone size: NA
J gene: TRBJ2-3
V gene: TRBV7-9

CDR3 DNA: TGTGCCAGCAGCGGAGATATCTTCAGGAATGAGCAGTTCTTC
CDR3 protein: CASSGDIFRNEQFF
D gene: NA
clone size: NA
J gene: TRBJ2-1
V gene: TRBV9

CDR3 DNA: TGTGCCAGCAGCGTACGACTAGCGGGAGATCTTGAGCAGTTCTTC
CDR3 protein: CASSVRLAGDLEQFF
D gene: TRBD2
clone size: NA
J gene: TRBJ2-1
V gene: TRBV9

CDR3 DNA: TGCGCCAGCTACAACCGGGACAGGGGGCTTCAGCCCCAGCATTTT
CDR3 protein: CASYNRDRGLQPQHF
D gene: TRBD1
clone size: once
J gene: TRBJ1-5
V gene: TRBV23-1

CDR3 DNA: TGCGCCAGCAGCTTGGGACTAGCGGGAGGGCCCTACGAGCAGTACTTC
CDR3 protein: CASSLGLAGGPYEQYF
D gene: TRBD2
clone size: NA
J gene: TRBJ2-7
V gene: TRBV5-1

CDR3 DNA: TGTGCCAGTAGTCCCCACAGCTCGTCCGGCTACACCTTC
CDR3 protein: CASSPHSSSGYTF
D gene: NA
clone size: NA
J gene: TRBJ1-2
V gene: TRBV19

CDR3 DNA: TGTGCCAACATGGGTCAGGGAAACTATGGCTACACCTTC
CDR3 protein: CANMGQGNYGYTF
D gene: NA
clone size: NA
J gene: TRBJ1-2
V gene: TRBV30

CDR3 DNA: TGTGCCTGTGATCCGGGAGGCTCCTACGAGCAGTACTTC
CDR3 protein: CACDPGGSYEQYF
D gene: TRBD2
clone size: NA
J gene: TRBJ2-7
V gene: TRBV30

CDR3 DNA: TGTGCCAGCAGTAACACAGGGAGTGCGGGTGAAAAACTGTTTTTT
CDR3 protein: CASSNTGSAGEKLFF
D gene: NA
clone size: NA
J gene: TRBJ1-4
V gene: TRBV6-5

CDR3 DNA: TGTGCCAGTAGCGGCCGGGACAGGCACACTGAAGCTTTCTTT
CDR3 protein: CASSGRDRHTEAFF
D gene: TRBD1
clone size: NA
J gene: TRBJ1-1
V gene: TRBV19

CDR3 DNA: TGCGCCAGCAGCCCCCAGGAGGGCGCTACAAGGGAGCAGTTCTTC
CDR3 protein: CASSPQEGATREQFF
D gene: NA
clone size: NA
J gene: TRBJ2-1
V gene: TRBV5-1

CDR3 DNA: TGTGCCAGCTCTCCGGGCACTGAAGCTTTCTTT
CDR3 protein: CASSPGTEAFF
D gene: NA
clone size: NA
J gene: TRBJ1-1
V gene: TRBV6-6

CDR3 DNA: TGCAGCGTTGCTCTAGCGGACTCGAGAGATACGCAGTATTTT
CDR3 protein: CSVALADSRDTQYF
D gene: TRBD2
clone size: NA
J gene: TRBJ2-3
V gene: TRBV29-1

CDR3 DNA: TGTGCCAGTAGTACCGGGACAGGGGGCAGGTCAGCTTTCTTT
CDR3 protein: CASSTGTGGRSAFF
D gene: TRBD1
clone size: NA
J gene: TRBJ1-1
V gene: TRBV19

CDR3 DNA: TGTGCCAGCAGTTCTACAGGGATCAATCAGCCCCAGCATTTT
CDR3 protein: CASSSTGINQPQHF
D gene: NA
clone size: NA
J gene: TRBJ1-5
V gene: TRBV27

CDR3 DNA: TGTGCCAGCAGCTTAGGCTGGGTGGCGGATGGTAGCGCCTACAATGAGCAGTTCTTC
CDR3 protein: CASSLGWVADGSAYNEQFF
D gene: NA
clone size: once
J gene: TRBJ2-1
V gene: TRBV11-3

CDR3 DNA: TGTGCCAGCAGTTGGCAAACGGGTGAGCAGTTCTTC
CDR3 protein: CASSWQTGEQFF
D gene: NA
clone size: NA
J gene: TRBJ2-1
V gene: TRBV6-5

CDR3 DNA: TGTGCCAGCAGCCAACAGGGAGCAGAGACCCAGTACTTC
CDR3 protein: CASSQQGAETQYF
D gene: NA
clone size: NA
J gene: TRBJ2-5
V gene: TRBV7-9

CDR3 DNA: TGTGCCAGCAGCCAAGATTTTGGCCAGGCCGCCTATGGCTACACCTTC
CDR3 protein: CASSQDFGQAAYGYTF
D gene: NA
clone size: NA
J gene: TRBJ1-2
V gene: TRBV4-2

CDR3 DNA: TGTGCCAGCAGCAAGTCAGGGACACAATCCTACGAGCAGTACTTC
CDR3 protein: CASSKSGTQSYEQYF
D gene: NA
clone size: NA
J gene: TRBJ2-7
V gene: TRBV5-5

CDR3 DNA: TGTGCCAGCTCACCCAGACTAGCGGGAGTTTCTAGCTCCTACAATGAGCAGTTCTTC
CDR3 protein: CASSPRLAGVSSSYNEQFF
D gene: TRBD2
clone size: NA
J gene: TRBJ2-1
V gene: TRBV18

CDR3 DNA: TGTGCCAGCAGCCGTTCGGCGGGCCAAGAGACCCAGTACTTC
CDR3 protein: CASSRSAGQETQYF
D gene: NA
clone size: few
J gene: TRBJ2-5
V gene: TRBV7-2

CDR3 DNA: TGTGCCAGCTCACCTCCGACTGTCTCTGGGGCCAACGTCCTGACTTTC
CDR3 protein: CASSPPTVSGANVLTF
D gene: NA
clone size: NA
J gene: TRBJ2-6
V gene: TRBV18

CDR3 DNA: TGTGCCAGCAGTCGAATGACTGGGCCCCAGCATTTT
CDR3 protein: CASSRMTGPQHF
D gene: NA
clone size: NA
J gene: TRBJ1-5
V gene: TRBV28

CDR3 DNA: TGTGCCAGCAGCGCACAAGCGGGAGGTGGATACGAGCAGTACTTC
CDR3 protein: CASSAQAGGGYEQYF
D gene: TRBD2
clone size: NA
J gene: TRBJ2-7
V gene: TRBV9

CDR3 DNA: TGTGCCAGCAGCTTGAGTAGCGGGAACAGGGAGCTGTTTTTT
CDR3 protein: CASSLSSGNRELFF
D gene: TRBD2
clone size: NA
J gene: TRBJ2-2
V gene: TRBV7-3

CDR3 DNA: TGTGCCAGCAGCCCCCGGGACAGGGTTGGGGTTTCTACTGAAGCTTTCTTT
CDR3 protein: CASSPRDRVGVSTEAFF
D gene: TRBD1
clone size: NA
J gene: TRBJ1-1
V gene: TRBV5-5

CDR3 DNA: TGTGCCTGGAGTGTAGGAGGGACCCGGTTTGGAGAGCAGTACTTC
CDR3 protein: CAWSVGGTRFGEQYF
D gene: NA
clone size: few
J gene: TRBJ2-7
V gene: TRBV30

CDR3 DNA: TGCAGCGTGTCCCAGGGGGCGCTTAGCAATCAGCCCCAGCATTTT
CDR3 protein: CSVSQGALSNQPQHF
D gene: TRBD1
clone size: NA
J gene: TRBJ1-5
V gene: TRBV29-1

CDR3 DNA: TGTGCCAGCAGCCTCGACACCGTGGGAGACGGCTACACCTTC
CDR3 protein: CASSLDTVGDGYTF
D gene: NA
clone size: NA
J gene: TRBJ1-2
V gene: TRBV5-6

CDR3 DNA: TGCGCCAGCAGCCAAGATCTGGGTCAGGGGATCGGGAACACTGAAGCTTTCTTT
CDR3 protein: CASSQDLGQGIGNTEAFF
D gene: NA
clone size: once
J gene: TRBJ1-1
V gene: TRBV4-1

CDR3 DNA: TGTGCCACCAGCAGAGATTCTAGCGGGAGTAGGAATGAGCAGTTCTTC
CDR3 protein: CATSRDSSGSRNEQFF
D gene: TRBD2
clone size: few
J gene: TRBJ2-1
V gene: TRBV15

CDR3 DNA: TGCGCCAGCAGCCGCGGATCGAACACTGAAGCTTTCTTT
CDR3 protein: CASSRGSNTEAFF
D gene: NA
clone size: NA
J gene: TRBJ1-1
V gene: TRBV5-1

CDR3 DNA: TGTGCCAGCAGTTACTCGATGGCGCCGACGGGAAAGCAGTACTTC
CDR3 protein: CASSYSMAPTGKQYF
D gene: NA
clone size: NA
J gene: TRBJ2-5
V gene: TRBV6-5